This T cell receptor beta chain was sequenced during a study of blood T cell repertoires in COVID-19. At the level of the study: Sample material is recorded as cDNA or gDNA derived from T cells, B-cell-depleted T cells, or PBMCs.

The germline CDR1 and CDR2 sequences are GTSNPN and SVGIG (reference sequence). The CDR3 has 16 residues. With V trimmed by 1 base and J by 6 bases, 7 bases remained unmatched. Only in-frame clones appear in the TCRdb table, and some are missing; sequencing was by immunoSEQ multiplex PCR. Counted here are fewer than 150,000 clones, almost 85% occurring once; the ten biggest clones make up roughly 13%. The sequence came from a human donor in a cohort sampled during active COVID-19. This chain links TRBV30 with TRBJ1-6; 9 bases match TRBD1. The specimen sequenced was peripheral blood. CDR3 amino acids: CAWSAPGTGRNSPLHF. CDR3 nucleotide sequence: TGTGCCTGGAGTGCACCCGGGACAGGGCGTAATTCACCCCTCCACTTT.